The text below deals with one T cell receptor (beta chain). TCRdb fed the RT-PCR reads into MiXCR, producing one record per CDR3 protein. This sample has around 500,000 distinct CDR3 sequences, with approximately 11% found just once. This record comes from a study of response to subunit inactivated influenza vaccine. V lost 2 bases, J lost 1 base, and 8 bases lay in between. CDR1 and CDR2 from the germline V gene are KGHSH and LQKENI. CDR3 length: 15 residues. This chain uses TRBV18 with TRBJ2-2; D gene unclear. This clonotype was obtained from a man aged 50 to 59 who received an inactivated influenza vaccine. Here the sequenced sample was PBMCs from blood, taken roughly 48 days after vaccination. CDR3 loop: CASSPNRRNTGELFF. The CDR3 DNA sequence: TGTGCCAGCTCACCAAACAGACGGAACACCGGGGAGCTGTTTTTT. The full variable domain, rest sourced from reference TRBV18 and TRBJ2-2, is NAGVMQNPRHLVRRRGQEARLRCSPMKGHSHVYWYRQLPEEGLKFMVYLQKENIIDESGMPKERFSAEFPKEGPSILRIQQVVRGDSAAYFCASSPNRRNTGELFFGEGSRLTVL.